This TCR beta chain stems from a study of human T cells and chemical hapten exposure (dated by TCRdb to the early 2020s). At the level of the whole study: For sensitization, 2% DPC in acetone was applied to a roughly 2 cm by roughly 2 cm area of upper inner arm skin. Throughout the roughly 24-week study period, patients were also given weekly therapeutic DPC doses on the scalp. Patch testing was performed on the upper back with Finn chambers containing 0.01% DPC, and the patch tests were scored after 6 days according to International Contact Dermatitis Research Group standards. Most of the patients in the cohort were female, and the cohort covered alopecia areata with under or over 50% scalp involvement, alopecia totalis and alopecia universalis. Libraries were combined into a pool for sequencing, and differences in TCR yield between samples came mainly from small differences in library volumes within the pool. Peripheral blood TCR repertoire changes were tracked in vivo in alopecia patients during primary and secondary sensitization to the hapten diphenylcyclopropenone (DPC). Blood samples were taken from patients before sensitization (week 0) and then at 2, 6 and about 24 weeks after DPC sensitization. About 28 alopecia patients gave blood for TCR sequencing at one to four time points (pre-sensitization, 2, 6 and 24 weeks). Results and caveats for the whole study, not just this receptor: Because every patient had alopecia, a presumed autoimmune disease, the patients' immune response might differ from that of healthy individuals. Repeated subsampling changed both the strength of the expansion versus patch-test correlation and the threshold at which the correlation became significant. Expanded TCRs formed significantly more large CDR3 similarity clusters than pre-sensitization or healthy control sets, consistent with antigen-driven responses. DPC sensitization did not change the number of TCRs with a frequency above 1 in 1000, and there was no evidence of changes in global repertoire structure. The number of PT1 expanded TCRs positively correlated with patch test score, significant at thresholds 8, 16 and 32 but not 4.

Library generation was performed with RACE. For sequencing, a NextSeq 500 was employed. During library preparation, unique molecular identifiers were attached to individual cDNA molecules so that TCRs could be counted in a quantitative, reproducible way. From each blood RNA sample, both TCR alpha and TCR beta chains were sequenced. Per the authors' processing: Samples had a median of about 96,000 TCRs, with a range from about 23,224 to 750,000. The Decombinator software suite was used to annotate the V, J and CDR3 of the TCR reads. To make PS versus PT1 abundance plots, every sample was subsampled to the same number of TCRs (28,000). TCRs were defined as expanded if absent before sensitization and observed at least eight times at the 2-week time point. Starting from the raw public reads, TCRdb applied fastp trimming at Q25, assembled clones with MiXCR and retained in-frame beta chains. When rows share a CDR3 protein, they turn into one entry using the most common DNA and genes. The authors' filters were not applied to this entry. Across this sample there are some 300,000 distinct CDR3 sequences, with around 5% seen only once. Around 8.6% of the sample comes from the top ten.

This clonotype was counted at least ten times. Its recognized antigen is unknown. Per-base quality was not reported, and no clone a single base away is much larger than it. According to the study, the label for this sample's time point signals: pre-sensitization, week 0. In light of the paper, this sample's treatment or condition label describes: therapeutic diphenylcyclopropenone sensitization with weekly scalp DPC. Blood at each patch-test visit was drawn before the patch test was applied. To be eligible, patients had to be aged 18 to 70, diagnosed with alopecia and judged suitable for DPC therapy, while pregnant patients were excluded. Total RNA was isolated from unfractionated whole blood collected in Tempus Blood RNA tubes. V drops 5 bases and J drops 0 bases, leaving 14 bases in between. From its cysteine to its phenylalanine, the CDR3 spans 16 amino acids. Just the 48-base CDR3 DNA is kept, in frame starting at base 1. Sequences ENHRY (CDR1) and SYGVKD (CDR2) are obtained from the germline V gene.

The sequence links TRBV10-3 to TRBJ1-5, with TRBD1 perhaps the D gene, on 5 matching bases. The source of this sequence is a woman younger than 35 with alopecia areata. Some clones in this sample may be carry-over from other donors' samples. This sample comprised whole blood, obtained in connection with sensitization to the hapten diphenylcyclopropenone (DPC). The CDR3 region has the sequence CAISQSDSYSNQPQHF. The sequenced DNA: TGTGCCATCAGTCAATCAGACAGTTATAGCAATCAGCCCCAGCATTTT.